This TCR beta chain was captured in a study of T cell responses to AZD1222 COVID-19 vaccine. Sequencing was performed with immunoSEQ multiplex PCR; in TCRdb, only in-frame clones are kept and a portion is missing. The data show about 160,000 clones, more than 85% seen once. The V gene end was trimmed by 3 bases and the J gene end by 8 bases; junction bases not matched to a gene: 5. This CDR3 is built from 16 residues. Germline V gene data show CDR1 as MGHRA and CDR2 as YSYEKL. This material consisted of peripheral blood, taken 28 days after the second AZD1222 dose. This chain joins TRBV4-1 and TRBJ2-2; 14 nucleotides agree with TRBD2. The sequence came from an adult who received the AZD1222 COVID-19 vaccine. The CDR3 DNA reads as TGCGCCAGCAGCCAGGGGACTAGCGGGAGCCCGGGGGAGCTGTTTTTT. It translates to CASSQGTSGSPGELFF.